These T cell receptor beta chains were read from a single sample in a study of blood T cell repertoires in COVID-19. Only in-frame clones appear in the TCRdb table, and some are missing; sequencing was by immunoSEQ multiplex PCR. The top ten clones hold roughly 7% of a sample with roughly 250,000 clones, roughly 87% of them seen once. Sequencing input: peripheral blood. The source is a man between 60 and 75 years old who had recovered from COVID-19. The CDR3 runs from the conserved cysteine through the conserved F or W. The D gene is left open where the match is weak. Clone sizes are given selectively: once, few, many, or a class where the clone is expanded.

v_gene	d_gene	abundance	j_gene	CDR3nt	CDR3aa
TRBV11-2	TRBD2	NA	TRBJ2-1	TGTGCCAGCAGCTCGACTAGCGGGTCGGATGAGCAGTTCTTC	CASSSTSGSDEQFF
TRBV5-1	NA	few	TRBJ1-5	TGCGCCAGCAGCTTGGTTGGAGGGAGCAATCAGCCCCAGCATTTT	CASSLVGGSNQPQHF
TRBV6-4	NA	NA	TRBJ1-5	TGTGCCAGCAACCGACAGAATGATAGCAATCAGCCCCAGCATTTT	CASNRQNDSNQPQHF
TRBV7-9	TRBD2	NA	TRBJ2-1	TGTGCCAGCAGCATACTAGCGGGGGGCCACAATGAGCAGTTCTTC	CASSILAGGHNEQFF
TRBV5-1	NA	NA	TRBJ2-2	TGCGCCAGCAGACGTGGACAGTCGAACACCGGGGAGCTGTTTTTT	CASRRGQSNTGELFF
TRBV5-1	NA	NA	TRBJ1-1	TGCGCCAGCAGCGAAGACTTCACAGGGAACACTGAAGCTTTCTTT	CASSEDFTGNTEAFF
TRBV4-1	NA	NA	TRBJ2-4	TGCGCCAGCAGCCAAATGGTCGAGAACATTCAGTACTTC	CASSQMVENIQYF
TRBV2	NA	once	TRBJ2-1	TGTGCCAGCAGGATACTTAGCTCCTACAATGAGCAGTTCTTC	CASRILSSYNEQFF
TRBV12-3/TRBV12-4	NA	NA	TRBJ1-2	TGTGCCAGCAGTTTAGTCTCCCAGGGTGGCTACACCTTC	CASSLVSQGGYTF
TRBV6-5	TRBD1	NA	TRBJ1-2	TGTGCCAGCAGTTACCGCACGGGACAGGGTAATGGCTACACCTTC	CASSYRTGQGNGYTF
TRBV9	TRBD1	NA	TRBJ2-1	TGTGCCAGCAGCATCCGGGACAGGGACTACAATGAGCAGTTCTTC	CASSIRDRDYNEQFF
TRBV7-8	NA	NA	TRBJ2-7	TGTGCCAGCAGCATGACAAGTAGCTCCTACGAGCAGTACTTC	CASSMTSSSYEQYF
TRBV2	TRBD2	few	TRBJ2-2	TGTGCCAGCAGTGGGCTAGCGGGGGAGTCCGGGGAGCTGTTTTTT	CASSGLAGESGELFF
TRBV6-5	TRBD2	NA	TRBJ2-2	TGTGCCAGCAGCTACTCAGCGGGGGGGCCCCCCGGGGAGCTGTTTTTT	CASSYSAGGPPGELFF
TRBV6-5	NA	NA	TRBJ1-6	TGTGCCACCTCGGTGGGGGGGTGGAATTCACCCCTCCACTTT	CATSVGGWNSPLHF
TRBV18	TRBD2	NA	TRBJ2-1	TGTGCCAGCTCACCAAAACTGACTAGCGGGGGGGACAATGAGCAGTTCTTC	CASSPKLTSGGDNEQFF
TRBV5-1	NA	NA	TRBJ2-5	TGCGCCAGCAGGACCGGGGGAGTGTCATCAGAGACCCAGTACTTC	CASRTGGVSSETQYF
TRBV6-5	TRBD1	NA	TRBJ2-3	TGTGCCAGCAGTTTGAAACAGGGGGCAAACACAGATACGCAGTATTTT	CASSLKQGANTDTQYF
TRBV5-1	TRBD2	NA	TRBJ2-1	TGCGCCAGCAGCTTGGCCAGGGGCGGGACTAGGGGCAATGAGCAGTTCTTC	CASSLARGGTRGNEQFF
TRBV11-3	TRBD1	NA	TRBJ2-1	TGTGCCAGCAGCTCGACAGGGGCCTTCTACAATGAGCAGTTCTTC	CASSSTGAFYNEQFF
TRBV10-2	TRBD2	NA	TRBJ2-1	TGCGCCAGCACGGAGCGGGGGGAGGGAGGTGAGCAGTTCTTC	CASTERGEGGEQFF
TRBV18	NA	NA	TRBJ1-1	TGTGCCAGCTCACCACCCCCAGGGGCGAACACTGAAGCTTTCTTT	CASSPPPGANTEAFF
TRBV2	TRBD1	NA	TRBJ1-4	TGTGCCAGCAGCCAACAGGGGCCCAATGAAAAACTGTTTTTT	CASSQQGPNEKLFF
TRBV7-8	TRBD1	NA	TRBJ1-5	TGTGCCAGCAGCTTGCAACAGGGGTTGAATCAGCCCCAGCATTTT	CASSLQQGLNQPQHF
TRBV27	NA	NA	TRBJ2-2	TGTGCCAGCAAGTTCACGGCCGGGGAGCTGTTTTTT	CASKFTAGELFF
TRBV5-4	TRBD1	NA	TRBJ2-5	TGTGCCAGCAGCTTACAGGGGCTGAGTGAGACCCAGTACTTC	CASSLQGLSETQYF
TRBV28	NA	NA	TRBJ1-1	TGTGCCAGCAGTTCTCCGACAGGCAGAAGAGCTTTCTTT	CASSSPTGRRAFF
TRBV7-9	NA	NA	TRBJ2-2	TGTGCCAGCAGCGGACAGAACACCGGGGAGCTGTTTTTT	CASSGQNTGELFF